The 13 T cell receptor beta chains given below trace back to one sample, sequenced in a study of OX40 agonist ivuxolimab in advanced cancers. Sequenced by immunoSEQ multiplex PCR; TCRdb stores in-frame clones only, minus some. The repertoire holds 60,000 to 75,000 clones, with roughly 80% as singletons. The sample here was CD4+ or CD8+ T cells sorted from blood, taken in a trial of the OX40 agonist ivuxolimab. The receptor source for this set is an adult with an advanced solid tumor such as melanoma, head and neck, liver or kidney cancer.

The V call is TRBV19, the J call TRBJ1-2, with D perhaps matching TRBD1 (6 bases). The CDR3 has 17 residues. Trimming removed 1 base from V and 4 bases from J, with 19 bases in between. Per germline, CDR1 LNHDA and CDR2 SQIVND (reference sequence). The CDR3 is CASSIGDTRERGYGYTF. CDR3 coding DNA: TGTGCCAGTAGTATAGGGGACACCCGGGAAAGGGGCTATGGCTACACCTTC.

This rearrangement joins TRBV11-3 to TRBJ2-2, with D perhaps matching TRBD2 (5 bases). The CDR3 spans 14 residues. Germline V gene data show CDR1 as SGHNT and CDR2 as YENEEA. Trimming left V 7 bases short and J 0 bases short, with 9 bases between. As DNA, the CDR3 is TGTGCCAGCAAGGTCGGGGCGAACACCGGGGAGCTGTTTTTT. Translated: CASKVGANTGELFF.

This clone was observed a few times. This chain links TRBV11-3 with TRBJ2-5; the match to TRBD1 covers 10 bases. The CDR3 is made up of 17 amino acids. Germline CDR1 SGHNT, CDR2 YENEEA. With 5 bases clipped from V and 2 bases from J, the junction kept 11 bases outside the gene matches. CDR3 residues: CASSRSHGTGAQETQYF. CDR3 nucleotides: TGTGCCAGCAGCCGCTCCCACGGGACAGGGGCTCAAGAGACCCAGTACTTC.

The rearrangement joins TRBV28 to TRBJ1-1, with unresolved D. CDR1 is MDHEN, CDR2 SYDVKM, per germline. The germline V and J ends were trimmed by 7 bases and 0 bases, with 6 bases remaining between them. The CDR3 loop spans 12 amino acids. CDR3 residues: CASMYLNTEAFF. The CDR3 coding sequence is TGTGCCAGCATGTACTTGAACACTGAAGCTTTCTTT.

The J gene is TRBJ1-5, the V gene TRBV6-5; 8 positions match TRBD1. The germline V gene encodes CDR1 MNHEY and CDR2 SVGAGI. V trimming: 2 bases; J trimming: 4 bases; junction bases outside the gene matches: 4. CDR3 length: 15 amino acids. The CDR3 sequence: CASSYRQGNNQPQHF. The CDR3, as DNA: TGTGCCAGCAGTTACCGACAGGGGAATAATCAGCCCCAGCATTTT.

V gene TRBV6-5 combines with J gene TRBJ1-5; D not certain. The V end was cut by 5 bases, the J end by 3 bases, with 2 bases between. The CDR3 spans 11 residues. CDR1 MNHEY and CDR2 SVGAGI come from the germline V gene. The chain's CDR3 is CASSLNQPQHF. The CDR3 coding sequence is TGTGCCAGCAGTCTCAATCAGCCCCAGCATTTT.

The chain links TRBV5-1 to TRBJ1-6; TRBD1 matches 9 bases. The CDR3 has 15 amino acids. Unmatched junction bases numbered 5, after V lost 3 bases and J lost 7 bases. The V gene's germline CDR1 is SGHRS and CDR2 YFSETQ. CDR3 coding DNA: TGCGCCAGCAGCTCCGGGGACAGGGCAAATTCACCCCTCCACTTT. Its protein product is CASSSGDRANSPLHF.

The chain combines TRBV28 with TRBJ2-5, with D perhaps TRBD1 or TRBD2 (5 bases each). Germline V gene sequence: CDR1 MDHEN, CDR2 SYDVKM. V was clipped by 4 bases and J by 5 bases, with 14 bases between them. This CDR3 spans 14 amino acids. The CDR3 loop is CASSSGPWGETQYF. The CDR3 DNA follows: TGTGCCAGCAGTTCCGGTCCATGGGGGGAGACCCAGTACTTC.

The rearrangement uses TRBV5-1 and TRBJ2-1; perhaps TRBD1 as D (6 bases). Per the germline V gene, CDR1 is SGHRS and CDR2 is YFSETQ. Trimming removed 5 bases at V and 2 bases at J, with 26 bases between. CDR3 length equals 19 residues. In DNA form, the CDR3 reads TGCGCCAGCAGACCAGGACGGCGAACCGGGACATGGACCTACAATGAGCAGTTCTTC. It translates to CASRPGRRTGTWTYNEQFF.

The rearrangement uses TRBV11-2 and TRBJ1-1; D might be TRBD1 (5 bases). CDR1 is SGHAT and CDR2 is FQNNGV in the germline V gene. CDR3 length: 14 amino acids. V lost 3 bases and J lost 1, with 9 bases in between. The CDR3 DNA sequence: TGTGCCAGCAGCTTTTTCACAGGGAACACTGAAGCTTTCTTT. This translates into CASSFFTGNTEAFF.

The genes are TRBV15 and TRBJ2-5; D remains unclear. The CDR3 sequence is 11 residues long. Germline values: CDR1 LNHNV, CDR2 YYDKDF (reference sequence). Trimming cost V 8 bases and J 0 bases, with 4 bases left between them. The CDR3 sequence: CATGDQETQYF. In DNA form, the CDR3 reads TGTGCCACCGGGGACCAAGAGACCCAGTACTTC. Full variable domain (rest looked up from reference TRBV15 and TRBJ2-5): DAMVIQNPRYQVTQFGKPVTLSCSQTLNHNVMYWYQQKSSQAPKLLFHYYDKDFNNEADTPDNFQSRRPNTSFCFLDIRSPGLGDTAMYLCATGDQETQYFGPGTRLLVL.

The chain couples TRBV11-2 to TRBJ1-1, with 9 bases that match TRBD1. V trimming: 8 bases; J trimming: 1 base; junction bases outside the gene matches: 8. The CDR3 length is 15 residues. Looked up from germline, CDR1 is SGHAT and CDR2 is FQNNGV. The CDR3 loop is CASGKPGQGNTEAFF. As DNA, the CDR3 is TGTGCCAGCGGTAAACCGGGACAGGGGAACACTGAAGCTTTCTTT.

CDR3 loop: CASRRDRGSDGANVLTF. The CDR3 DNA is TGTGCCAGCAGACGGGACAGGGGATCTGATGGGGCCAACGTCCTGACTTTC. The chain joins TRBV2 to TRBJ2-6; 10 bases are a match to TRBD1. Germline values: CDR1 SNHLY, CDR2 FYNNEI. The CDR3 is 17 residues long. V lost 6 bases, J lost 3 bases, and 8 bases stayed unmatched. Supplemented by reference TRBV2 and TRBJ2-6, the full variable domain reads EPEVTQTPSHQVTQMGQEVILRCVPISNHLYFYWYRQILGQKVEFLVSFYNNEISEKSEIFDDQFSVERPDGSNFTLKIRSTKLEDSAMYFCASRRDRGSDGANVLTFGAGSRLTVL.